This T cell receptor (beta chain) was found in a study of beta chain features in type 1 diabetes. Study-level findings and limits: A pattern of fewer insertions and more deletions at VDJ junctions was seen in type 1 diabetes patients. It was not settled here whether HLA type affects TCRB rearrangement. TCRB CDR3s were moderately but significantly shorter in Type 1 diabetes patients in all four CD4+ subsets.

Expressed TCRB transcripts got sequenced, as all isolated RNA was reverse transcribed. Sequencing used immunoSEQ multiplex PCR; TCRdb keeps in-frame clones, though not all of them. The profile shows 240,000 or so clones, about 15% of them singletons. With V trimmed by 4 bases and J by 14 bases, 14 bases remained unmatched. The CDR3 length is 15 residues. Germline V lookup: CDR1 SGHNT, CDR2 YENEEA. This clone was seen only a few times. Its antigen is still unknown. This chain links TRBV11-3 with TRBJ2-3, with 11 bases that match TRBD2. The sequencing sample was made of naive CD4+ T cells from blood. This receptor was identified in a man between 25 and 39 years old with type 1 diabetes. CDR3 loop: CASSSGLAGGKSPYF. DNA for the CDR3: TGTGCCAGCAGCTCTGGGCTAGCGGGGGGCAAATCCCCGTATTTT.